The subject of this entry is one T cell receptor (beta chain). Sequencing was performed with immunoSEQ multiplex PCR; in TCRdb, only in-frame clones are kept and a portion is missing. The table includes approximately 180,000 clones, 82% detected once. The sample belongs to a study of blood T cell repertoires in COVID-19. This CDR3 is built from 16 residues. The chain carries TRBV21-1 and TRBJ2-7; TRBD2 is the table's D call, not checked against the DNA. TRBV21-1 is a listed pseudogene. The source is a woman aged 70 to 79 with acute or convalescent COVID-19. Sequencing was performed on peripheral blood. CDR3 DNA sequence: TGTGCCAGCAGCCATGGGACTAGCGGGAGCTCCTACGAGCAGTACTTC. Residues: CASSHGTSGSSYEQYF.